The clone carrying this T cell receptor (beta chain) was recorded a few times. Its antigen is not known. In each case, RNA was isolated and then reverse transcribed into cDNA as the sequencing template. Libraries were prepared by immunoSEQ multiplex PCR; TCRdb keeps only in-frame clonotypes and omits some of them. The table shows around 150,000 clones, with approximately 65% occurring only once. This sample is part of a study of CD8+ T cells in alopecia areata. The study's findings and limits: Clonality exceeded that of normal scalp in lesional scalp, most notably in alopecia totalis/universalis. Scalp sequencing captures resident alphabeta T cells of normal skin too. Compared with mice, patients displayed less clear TCR sharing, possibly for HLA-related reasons.

PBMCs were stained for CD3, CD4 and CD8, and CD4+ and CD8+ T cells were sorted. Germline V CDR1 and CDR2: MGHRA, YSYEKL. V gave up 3 bases and J gave up 4 bases; unmatched junction bases: 1. This CDR3 has 13 amino acids. Sequencing was done on a sample of CD8+ T cells sorted from blood. The receptor was isolated from a human donor in good health. This chain links TRBV4-1 with TRBJ2-7; 9 nucleotides line up with TRBD1. The CDR3, as DNA: TGCGCCAGCAGCCAGGACAGGGGATACGAGCAGTACTTC. Translation: CASSQDRGYEQYF.